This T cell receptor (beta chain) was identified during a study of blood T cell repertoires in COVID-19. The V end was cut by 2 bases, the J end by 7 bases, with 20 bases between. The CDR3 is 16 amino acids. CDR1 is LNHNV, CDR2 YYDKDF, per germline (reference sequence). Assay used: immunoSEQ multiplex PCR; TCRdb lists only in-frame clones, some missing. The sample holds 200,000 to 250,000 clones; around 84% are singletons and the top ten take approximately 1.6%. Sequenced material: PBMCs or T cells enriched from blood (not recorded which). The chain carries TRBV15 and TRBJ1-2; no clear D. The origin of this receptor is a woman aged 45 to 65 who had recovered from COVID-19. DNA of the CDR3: TGTGCCACCAGCAGATCTCAAAGGCCCAACACGGGTGGCTACACCTTC. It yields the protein CATSRSQRPNTGGYTF.